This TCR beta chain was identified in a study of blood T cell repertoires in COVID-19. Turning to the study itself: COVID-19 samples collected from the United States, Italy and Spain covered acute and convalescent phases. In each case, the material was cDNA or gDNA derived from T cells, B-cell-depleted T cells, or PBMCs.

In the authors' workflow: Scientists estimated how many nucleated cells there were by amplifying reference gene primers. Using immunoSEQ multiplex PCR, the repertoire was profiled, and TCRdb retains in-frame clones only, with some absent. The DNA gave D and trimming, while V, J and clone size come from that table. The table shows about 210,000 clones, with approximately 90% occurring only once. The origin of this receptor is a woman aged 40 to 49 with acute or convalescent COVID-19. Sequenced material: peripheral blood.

This CDR3 reads CASTRKGDTEAFF. CDR3 bases: TGTGCCAGCACCAGAAAGGGGGACACTGAAGCTTTCTTT. The V gene is TRBV2, the J gene TRBJ1-1; D might be TRBD1 (6 bases). The V end was cut by 7 bases, the J end by 3 bases, with 12 bases between. Per germline, CDR1 SNHLY and CDR2 FYNNEI. CDR3 length: 13 residues.